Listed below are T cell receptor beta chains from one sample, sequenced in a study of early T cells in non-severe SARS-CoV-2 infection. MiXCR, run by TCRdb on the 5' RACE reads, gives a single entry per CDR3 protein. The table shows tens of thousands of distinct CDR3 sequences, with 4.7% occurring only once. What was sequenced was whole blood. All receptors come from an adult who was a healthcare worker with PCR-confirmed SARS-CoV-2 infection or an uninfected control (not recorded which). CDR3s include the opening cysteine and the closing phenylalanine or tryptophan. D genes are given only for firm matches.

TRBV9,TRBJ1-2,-,CASSVKGGYGYTF
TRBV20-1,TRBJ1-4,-,CSARAGVTTNEKLFF
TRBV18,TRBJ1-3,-,CASSPYTGPPGNTIYF
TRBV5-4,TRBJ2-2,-,CASSFYEGTGELFF
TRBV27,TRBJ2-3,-,CASSLIIGEGGTDTQYF
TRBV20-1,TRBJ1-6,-,CSASGQTGNSPLHF
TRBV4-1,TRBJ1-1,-,CASSQVRGTEAFF
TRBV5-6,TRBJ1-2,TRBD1,CASSGGQNYGYTF
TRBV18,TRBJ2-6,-,CASADSSLSSGANVLTF
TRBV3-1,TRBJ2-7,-,CASSQETYEQYF
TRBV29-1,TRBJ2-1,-,CSVEDLAEQFF
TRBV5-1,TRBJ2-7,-,CASSSTGTLEQYF
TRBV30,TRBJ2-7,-,CAWTNRGEQYF
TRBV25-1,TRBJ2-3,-,CASSERASTDTQYF
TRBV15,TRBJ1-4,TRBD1,CATSRDGPGTGNEKLFF
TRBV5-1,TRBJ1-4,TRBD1,CASSYGTGGKEKLFF
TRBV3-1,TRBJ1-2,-,CASSQSWTANYGYTF
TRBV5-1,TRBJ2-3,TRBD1,CASSLGQGFPDTQYF
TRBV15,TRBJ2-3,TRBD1,CATSRDPGQGADTQYF
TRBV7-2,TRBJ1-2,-,CASSSGTHYGYTF
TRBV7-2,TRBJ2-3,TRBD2,CAIGLAGAGDTQYF
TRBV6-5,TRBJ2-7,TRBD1,CASRTTGTGLYEQYF
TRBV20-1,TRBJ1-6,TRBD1,CSASPTGGPPLHF
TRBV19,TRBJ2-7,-,CASSGTDSYEQYF
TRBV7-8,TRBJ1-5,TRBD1,CASSGSGGGQPQHF
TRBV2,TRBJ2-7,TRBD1,CASSIDRGRYEQYF
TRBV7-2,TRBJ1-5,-,CASSLGSAQPQHF
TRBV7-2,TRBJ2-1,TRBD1,CASSFSRTGMNEQFF
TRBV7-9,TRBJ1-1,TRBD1,CASSRGTGGEDFF
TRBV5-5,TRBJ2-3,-,CASSFYRSTDTQYF
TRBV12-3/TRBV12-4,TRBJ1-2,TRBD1,CASRRQGPYGYTF
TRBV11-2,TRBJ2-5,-,CASSLEIGDYQETQYF
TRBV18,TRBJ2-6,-,CASSPRAGKDGANVLTF
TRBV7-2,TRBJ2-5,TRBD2,CASSSRLAGGPEQETQYF
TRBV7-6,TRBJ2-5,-,CASSFQTRGETQYF
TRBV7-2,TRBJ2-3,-,CASSRGGAKDTQYF
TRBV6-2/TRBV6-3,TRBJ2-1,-,CASSYGAGDNEQFF
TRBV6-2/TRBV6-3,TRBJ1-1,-,CASRGAEAFF
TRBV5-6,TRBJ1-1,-,CASSLLQLGVRTEAFF
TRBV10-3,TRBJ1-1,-,CAIRRTENTEAFF
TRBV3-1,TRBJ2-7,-,CASSQGGDSKQYF
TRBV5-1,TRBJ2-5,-,CASSRDGGIQKETQYF
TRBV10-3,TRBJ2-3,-,CAISDAAGISTDTQYF
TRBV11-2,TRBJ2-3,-,CASSFGFGGQSSTDTQYF
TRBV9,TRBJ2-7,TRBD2,CASSVAAGGQYEQYF
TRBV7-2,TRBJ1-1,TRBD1,CASSRQGMNTEAFF
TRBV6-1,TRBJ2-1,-,CASRMGVNEQFF
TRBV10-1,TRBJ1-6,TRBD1,CASSQDRGGSPLHF
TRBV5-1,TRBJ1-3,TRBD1,CASSPTGTGRSGNTIYF
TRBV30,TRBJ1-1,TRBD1,CASHRGLTEAFF
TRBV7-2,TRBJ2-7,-,CASSLAGTSRHEQYF
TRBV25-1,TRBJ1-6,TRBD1,CASSEYRTGDSPLHF
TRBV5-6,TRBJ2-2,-,CASSWGTTGELFF
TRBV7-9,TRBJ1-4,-,CASSRGTTNEKLFF
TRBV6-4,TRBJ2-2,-,CASSARFTGELFF